The entry that follows covers one T cell receptor (beta chain) sequence. The antigen is undetermined. Germline CDR1 and CDR2: DFQATT and SNEGSKA (reference sequence). CDR3 length: 13 residues. This entry comes from a study of blood T cells in healthy people across ages. Looking at the study overall: In model experiments, template switching was able to capture about one barcoded beta molecule for every two T cells that were present.

Study-wide points: Versus aged donors, long-lived donors had higher diversity and more naive CD4+ cells. The fall in TCR beta diversity per million T cells was roughly linear with age.

Together with a sample-barcoded 5' primer, a J-beta primer mix was included in a second PCR lasting about 6 to 12 cycles. TCRdb called the 5' RACE reads again in MiXCR, with one record for every CDR3 protein. The sample has about 1,500,000 distinct CDR3 sequences, 40% to 50% seen once. Isolation recovered at least 7 million PBMCs from every sample. The chain uses TRBV20-1 and TRBJ2-1, with D tentatively TRBD2 (6 bases). Matching the DNA end better, TRBJ2-7 makes the J call doubtful. The sequence came from a woman between 18 and 30 years old in good health. Sequencing was done on a sample of blood. CDR3: CSAILAGYNEQYF. The CDR3 nucleotides are TGCAGTGCTATACTAGCTGGCTACAATGAGCAGTACTTC.